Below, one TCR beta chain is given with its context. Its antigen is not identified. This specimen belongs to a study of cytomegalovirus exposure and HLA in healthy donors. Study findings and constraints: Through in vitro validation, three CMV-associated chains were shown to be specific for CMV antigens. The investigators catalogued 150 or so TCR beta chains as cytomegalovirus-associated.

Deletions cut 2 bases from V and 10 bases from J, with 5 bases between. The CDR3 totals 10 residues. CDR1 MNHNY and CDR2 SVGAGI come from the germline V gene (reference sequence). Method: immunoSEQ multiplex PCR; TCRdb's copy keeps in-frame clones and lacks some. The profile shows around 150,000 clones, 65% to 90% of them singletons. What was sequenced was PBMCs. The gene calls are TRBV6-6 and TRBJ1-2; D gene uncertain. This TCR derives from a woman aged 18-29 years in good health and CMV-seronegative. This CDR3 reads CASSYGLYTF. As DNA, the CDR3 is TGTGCCAGCAGTTACGGCCTCTACACCTTC.